This entry lists 13 T cell receptor beta chains sequenced from one sample in a study of Graves' ophthalmopathy and Graves' hyperthyroidism. Investigators amplified TCR beta CDR3 regions from RNA transcripts. First-round RT-PCR employed HTBI primers, with a second-round multiplex PCR after it. One entry per CDR3 protein, called by TCRdb with MiXCR from the multiplex PCR reads. The sample contains 1 million to 1.3 million distinct CDR3 sequences, less than 45% of which appear only once. The sample taken for sequencing was peripheral blood or thyroid tissue (not recorded which). These TCRs come from an adult man with Graves' hyperthyroidism.

This clonotype was observed a few times. The rearrangement uses TRBV6-5 and TRBJ2-5; D unclear. Per germline, CDR1 MNHEY and CDR2 SVGAGI. The CDR3 is made up of 13 amino acids. V dropped 8 bases and J dropped 2 bases, with 12 bases sitting between them. The CDR3 region is CASLTWRQETQYF. DNA of the CDR3: TGTGCCAGCCTGACTTGGCGGCAAGAGACCCAGTACTTC.

This clonotype showed up just a few times. Just one base apart from a much larger clone, this may be a read error. The final CDR3 position lacks the conserved phenylalanine or tryptophan, pointing to a likely read error. The chain combines TRBV7-2 with TRBJ2-7; D is perhaps TRBD1 or TRBD2 (5 bases each). V lost 1 base and J lost 7, with 14 bases in between. The germline V gene has CDR1 SGHTA and CDR2 FQGNSA. There are 14 residues in the CDR3. CDR3 nucleotides: TGTGCCAGCAGCTTAGTCCTAGTTGGGGGTGAGCAGTACCTC. This codes for CASSLVLVGGEQYL.

With regard to this clonotype: Just one base apart from a much larger clone, this may be a read error. The V gene is TRBV5-1, the J gene TRBJ1-1; 9 bases are a match to TRBD1. The CDR3 is 13 amino acids. Germline CDR1 SGHRS, CDR2 YFSETQ. For the CDR3, the DNA is TGCACCAGCACCACAGGGGGCAGGACTGAAGCTTTCTTT. It is translated as CTSTTGGRTEAFF.

The J gene is TRBJ1-3, the V gene TRBV12-3 or TRBV12-4; 8 bases map to TRBD1. V lost 3 bases and J lost 0; bases outside the gene matches: 7. The CDR3 has 17 residues. The CDR3 spells CASSLRTGISSGNTIYF. In DNA form, the CDR3 reads TGTGCCAGCAGTTTGCGGACAGGGATAAGCTCTGGAAACACCATATATTTT.

This clonotype has more than one count but fewer than ten. V and J are TRBV7-6 and TRBJ2-2; 9 positions agree with TRBD1. The CDR3 covers 19 residues. Germline-derived CDR1 and CDR2 are SGHVS and FNYEAQ. The trim removed 1 base at V and 4 bases at J, leaving 13 bases unmatched. The CDR3 region is CASSLVSPDDRGTTGELFF. The CDR3 DNA reads TGTGCCAGCAGCTTAGTTTCCCCAGATGACAGGGGGACCACCGGGGAGCTGTTTTTT.

This clonotype has a count of ten or more. The V and J genes are TRBV20-1 and TRBJ2-5; a possible D gene is TRBD2 (6 bases). The CDR3 length is 10 residues. Germline V CDR1 and CDR2: DFQATT, SNEGSKA (reference sequence). V was shortened by 3 bases and J by 7 bases, with 6 bases between the two germline ends. In DNA, the CDR3 is TGCAGTGCTAGGGGAGGGACCCAGTACTTC. It encodes CSARGGTQYF.

On this clonotype itself: With a much larger clone just one base away, this may be a read error. This chain links TRBV29-1 with TRBJ1-1; 8 bases fit TRBD1. Germline CDR1 and CDR2: SQVTM and ANQGSEA. This CDR3 comprises 14 residues. With V trimmed by 3 bases and J by 4 bases, 7 bases remained unmatched. CDR3 bases: TGCAGCGTTGATAGGACAGGGATTAGCACTGAAGCTTTCTTT. Translating gives CSVDRTGISTEAFF.

The genes are TRBV7-2 and TRBJ1-5, with D unresolved. Germline values: CDR1 SGHTA, CDR2 FQGNSA. V was cut by 6 bases and J by 9 bases, with 12 bases left in between. The CDR3 consists of 12 residues. The CDR3 region has the DNA TGTGCCAGCAGTTTCTATTTGCTGCCCCAGCATTTT. Protein: CASSFYLLPQHF.

The rearrangement joins TRBV30 to TRBJ1-2, with D possibly matching TRBD1 (6 bases). Germline loops: CDR1 GTSNPN, CDR2 SVGIG (reference sequence). The CDR3 is 13 amino acids. V was trimmed by 2 bases and J by 2 bases, leaving 9 bases between them. The CDR3 region is CAWSPTGNYGYTF. CDR3 nucleotide sequence: TGTGCCTGGAGTCCGACAGGAAACTATGGCTACACCTTC.

This clonotype was detected many times. V gene TRBV10-3 combines with J gene TRBJ1-2; perhaps TRBD1 as D (6 bases). CDR1 ENHRY and CDR2 SYGVKD come from the germline V gene. This CDR3 has 14 residues. V lost 5 bases to trimming and J lost 4 bases, with 14 bases between them. DNA for the CDR3: TGTGCCATCAGTCCCGGGACATTGGTCTATGGCTACACCTTC. Protein product: CAISPGTLVYGYTF.

In its sample, this clonotype was seen many times. This sequence joins TRBV19 and TRBJ2-2, with D possibly TRBD2 on 5 matching bases. This CDR3 comprises 15 residues. The V end was cut by 7 bases, the J end by 5 bases, with 17 bases between. Germline V gene data show CDR1 as LNHDA and CDR2 as SQIVND (reference sequence). CDR3 loop: CASNGYGIATGELFF. CDR3 coding DNA: TGTGCCAGTAACGGTTACGGGATCGCTACCGGGGAGCTGTTTTTT.

This clonotype was picked up a small number of times. J is TRBJ1-5 and V is TRBV2, with 9 nucleotides matching TRBD1. The CDR3 totals 14 residues. The germline V gene has CDR1 SNHLY and CDR2 FYNNEI. The V segment lost 4 bases and the J segment 11 bases; nucleotides outside the gene matches: 9. CDR3 coding DNA: TGTGCCAGCAGTGCCAGGACAGGGGTCCAGGCCCAGCATTTT. This gives the protein CASSARTGVQAQHF.

The chain joins TRBV4-1 to TRBJ1-4; TRBD1 is a possible D gene (5 bases). The CDR3 consists of 16 residues. In germline, CDR1 is MGHRA, CDR2 YSYEKL. V was cut by 0 bases and J by 7 bases, with 15 bases left in between. DNA for the CDR3: TGCGCCAGCAGCCAAGATTTGGGACCGGGCAGTGAAAAACTGTTTTTT. Amino acids: CASSQDLGPGSEKLFF.